The 7 T cell receptor beta chains below were found in one sample sequenced in a study of post-analysis software for immune sequencing data. cDNA libraries of TCR beta carried unique molecular identifiers. TCRdb recomputed calls from the PCR reads with MiXCR, one row per CDR3 protein. The sample lists under 200,000 distinct CDR3 sequences, 35% to 40% occurring once. The sequences come from blood, collected after autologous hematopoietic stem cell transplantation. The receptors stem from a girl between 5 and 17 years old with multiple sclerosis.

V and J are TRBV27 and TRBJ2-1, with D maybe TRBD2 (7 bases). Per the germline V gene, CDR1 is MNHEY and CDR2 is SMNVEV (reference sequence). The V end lost 11 bases, the J end lost 8 bases, and 19 bases lay between the germline ends. The CDR3 spans 13 residues. In DNA, the CDR3 is TGTGCCGCGGGGCGGGGGCGGTGGGATGAGCAGTTCTTC. This gives the protein CAAGRGRWDEQFF.

The rearrangement joins TRBV20-1 to TRBJ1-2; the D gene is possibly TRBD1 (5 bases). V lost 5 bases and J lost 8, with 18 bases in between. The CDR3 length is 13 residues. Germline V gene sequence: CDR1 DFQATT, CDR2 SNEGSKA (reference sequence). The CDR3 protein is CSARGTRGDGYTF. CDR3 bases: TGCAGTGCTCGGGGAACAAGGGGTGACGGCTACACCTTC.

This clonotype was picked up a small number of times. The gene calls are TRBV24-1 and TRBJ2-2; 10 bases are shared with TRBD1. Trimming at V came to 9 bases and at J to 5 bases, leaving 14 bases not matched to a gene. Per the germline V gene, CDR1 is KGHDR and CDR2 is SFDVKD. The CDR3 runs 17 residues. The CDR3 DNA reads TGTGCCACCCGATCAGATGGGGGACAGGGGATTACCGGGGAGCTGTTTTTT. It encodes CATRSDGGQGITGELFF.

This clonotype was seen a single time. The chain uses TRBV7-2 and TRBJ2-2, with 11 bases aligning to TRBD2. The CDR3 is made up of 18 amino acids. In germline, CDR1 is SGHTA, CDR2 FQGNSA. Trimming took 1 base from V and 4 from J; bases not matched to a gene: 8. CDR3 DNA sequence: TGTGCCAGCAGCTTAGGCCCGGGACTAGCGGACCGCACCGGGGAGCTGTTTTTT. As protein: CASSLGPGLADRTGELFF.

This chain joins TRBV15 and TRBJ2-3, with 12 nucleotides matching TRBD2. With 0 bases clipped from V and 1 base from J, the junction kept 8 bases outside the gene matches. The CDR3 is 19 residues long. The germline V gene encodes CDR1 LNHNV and CDR2 YYDKDF (reference sequence). CDR3 nucleotides: TGTGCCACCAGCAGAGATCGACTAGCGGGAGAGCGGGGCACAGATACGCAGTATTTT. As protein: CATSRDRLAGERGTDTQYF.

This chain uses TRBV6-1 with TRBJ2-1; unclear D gene. Germline V gene lookup returns CDR1 MNHNS and CDR2 SASEGT. V lost 0 bases and J lost 8, with 11 bases in between. This CDR3 region has 14 residues. The CDR3 region is CASSEAGLLYEQFF. In DNA, the CDR3 is TGTGCCAGCAGTGAAGCGGGTCTACTGTATGAGCAGTTCTTC.

V and J are TRBV20-1 and TRBJ2-6; D ambiguous. Germline loops: CDR1 DFQATT, CDR2 SNEGSKA (reference sequence). The CDR3 spans 18 residues. V lost 0 bases and J 0 bases, leaving 15 bases between the germline ends. This chain's CDR3 is CSARDSIGSRSGANVLTF. The CDR3 region has the DNA TGCAGTGCTAGAGATTCGATAGGGTCCCGCTCTGGGGCCAACGTCCTGACTTTC.